The rows below give T cell receptor beta chains drawn from one sample of a study of blood T cell repertoires in COVID-19. Libraries were prepared by immunoSEQ multiplex PCR; TCRdb keeps only in-frame clonotypes and omits some of them. The table includes over 250,000 clones, approximately 86% detected once. The sequencing sample was made of peripheral blood. The receptors originated from a woman between 65 and 79 years old with COVID-19, enrolled during active disease. Each CDR3 is given with its conserved first and last residue. D genes are given only for firm matches.

J: TRBJ1-3; V: TRBV3-1/TRBV3-2; D: -; length: 14; CDR3: CASSPGSSGNTIYF
J: TRBJ1-2; V: TRBV5-4; D: TRBD1; length: 13; CDR3: CASSFPGQGGYTF
J: TRBJ2-7; V: TRBV6-4; D: TRBD2; length: 18; CDR3: CASSDPRTTSGGLYEQYF
J: TRBJ1-6; V: TRBV19; D: TRBD1; length: 16; CDR3: CASSTRQGRNNSPLHF
J: TRBJ2-5; V: TRBV29-1; D: -; length: 16; CDR3: CSVDGFGRQGQETQYF
J: TRBJ2-3; V: TRBV7-9; D: -; length: 15; CDR3: CASSFRQGSTDTQYF
J: TRBJ1-2; V: TRBV28; D: -; length: 11; CDR3: CASSFQGSYTF
J: TRBJ2-5; V: TRBV30; D: TRBD2; length: 14; CDR3: CAWSPRGGRVTQYF
J: TRBJ2-7; V: TRBV1; D: -; length: 16; CDR3: CTSSQDTNRVSDEQYF
J: TRBJ1-2; V: TRBV19; D: TRBD1; length: 13; CDR3: CASSIGTVYGYTF
J: TRBJ2-3; V: TRBV7-2; D: TRBD2; length: 16; CDR3: CASSLGQRLAGDTQYF
J: TRBJ2-4; V: TRBV5-1; D: TRBD2; length: 18; CDR3: CASSLGASGGATTDIQYF
J: TRBJ1-2; V: TRBV5-1; D: -; length: 15; CDR3: CASSLGTNLLYGYTF
J: TRBJ1-3; V: TRBV7-8; D: TRBD1; length: 15; CDR3: CASSYYRGPGNTIYF
J: TRBJ1-4; V: TRBV5-1; D: TRBD1; length: 14; CDR3: CASSRDSSNEKLFF
J: TRBJ1-1; V: TRBV7-9; D: TRBD1; length: 14; CDR3: CASSPTGGSREAFF
J: TRBJ1-5; V: TRBV7-6; D: -; length: 11; CDR3: CASSSWGPQHF
J: TRBJ1-3; V: TRBV6-5; D: -; length: 14; CDR3: CASSPNSIGNTIYF
J: TRBJ1-5; V: TRBV24-1; D: -; length: 14; CDR3: CATSDPLTGQPQHF
J: TRBJ1-3; V: TRBV28; D: -; length: 15; CDR3: CASSLLGAPGNTIYF
J: TRBJ2-3; V: TRBV27; D: TRBD1; length: 15; CDR3: CASSLDREVPDTQYF
J: TRBJ2-6; V: TRBV5-1; D: -; length: 16; CDR3: CASSWTVSSGANVLTF
J: TRBJ1-1; V: TRBV29-1; D: -; length: 14; CDR3: CSALSGLLRGEAFF
J: TRBJ1-2; V: TRBV7-9; D: -; length: 14; CDR3: CASSLLPTDYGYTF
J: TRBJ2-2; V: TRBV7-6; D: TRBD1; length: 16; CDR3: CASSPGTGLNTGELFF
J: TRBJ1-5; V: TRBV19; D: -; length: 13; CDR3: CASSMSPNQPQHF
J: TRBJ1-1; V: TRBV3-1/TRBV3-2; D: TRBD1; length: 11; CDR3: CASSLGTGLFF
J: TRBJ1-1; V: TRBV12-3/TRBV12-4; D: -; length: 13; CDR3: CASSGVGGVEAFF